Listed below are T cell receptor beta chains from one sample, sequenced in a study of T cell repertoires in cytomegalovirus infection. MiXCR was run by TCRdb on the reads, yielding one entry per CDR3 protein. The data show approximately 180,000 distinct CDR3 sequences, about a sixth seen once. The sample taken for sequencing was CD8+ T cells from PBMCs. The receptors come from a human donor in good health (CMV status not recorded). Some clones in this sample may be carry-over from other donors' samples. CDR3s leave out the opening cysteine and the closing phenylalanine or tryptophan. For some rows the clone size is stated as once, few or many, or as a class when expanded; others skip it.

TRBV6-2/TRBV6-3	once	TRBJ2-1	ASSALAGAPLEQF
TRBV7-2	-	TRBJ1-5	ASSPRTGGSNQPQH
TRBV7-9	few	TRBJ2-1	ASSHDDRVLRGEQF
TRBV4-1	few	TRBJ1-1	ASSHARDLEAF
TRBV19	few	TRBJ1-2	ASSAFAGTIYGYT
TRBV29-1	few	TRBJ1-1	IGGNTWNTEAF
TRBV7-6	few	TRBJ2-1	ASSLAPPGTGAYNEQF
TRBV28	-	TRBJ1-2	ASSPSESGRFYGYT
TRBV12-3/TRBV12-4	few	TRBJ2-3	ASSLRGARSDTQY
TRBV7-6	few	TRBJ1-3	ASSPAQGASGNTIY
TRBV29-1	few	TRBJ2-3	SVERAGGRVADTQY
TRBV6-1	few	TRBJ2-1	ASRPGLAVYNEQF
TRBV6-1	-	TRBJ2-7	ASSYMTGVFHEQY
TRBV28	few	TRBJ1-5	ASNRGGYSNQPQH
TRBV7-2	few	TRBJ2-3	ASSLSL
TRBV6-2/TRBV6-3	large	TRBJ1-1	ASSAGRTEAF
TRBV29-1	few	TRBJ1-1	SVASLGLNTEAF
TRBV2	-	TRBJ2-1	ASVAGSNEQF
TRBV5-6	few	TRBJ2-7	ASSPSRGGREQY
TRBV7-2	many	TRBJ2-3	ASSGYLAGAVADTQY
TRBV29-1	-	TRBJ2-7	SGVEAGGRTYEQY
TRBV6-7	few	TRBJ1-5	ASTPTGAFYSNQPQH
TRBV6-6	once	TRBJ2-7	ASVDRGGHEQY
TRBV9	-	TRBJ2-7	ASSLDTGAKY
TRBV7-8	-	TRBJ2-1	ASTYTRTRGGIEQF
TRBV12-3/TRBV12-4	-	TRBJ1-5	ASSFGRSNQPQH
TRBV5-6	few	TRBJ1-6	ASSFGDTTPLH
TRBV20-1	-	TRBJ2-7	SASTIGRRDEQY
TRBV9	-	TRBJ1-2	ASSVSTTQHTGTGGASYGYT